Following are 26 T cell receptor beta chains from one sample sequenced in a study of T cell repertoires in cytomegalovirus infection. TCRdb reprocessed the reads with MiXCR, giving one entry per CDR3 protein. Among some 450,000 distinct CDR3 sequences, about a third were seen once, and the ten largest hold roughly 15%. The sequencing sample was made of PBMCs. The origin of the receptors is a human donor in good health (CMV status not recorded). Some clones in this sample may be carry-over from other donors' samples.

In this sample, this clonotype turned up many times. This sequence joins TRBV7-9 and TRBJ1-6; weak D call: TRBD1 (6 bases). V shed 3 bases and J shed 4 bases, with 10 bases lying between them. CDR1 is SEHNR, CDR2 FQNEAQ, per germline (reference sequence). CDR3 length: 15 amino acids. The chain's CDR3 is CASSFEQGYNSPLHF. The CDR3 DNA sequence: TGTGCCAGCAGCTTCGAACAGGGATATAATTCACCCCTCCACTTT.

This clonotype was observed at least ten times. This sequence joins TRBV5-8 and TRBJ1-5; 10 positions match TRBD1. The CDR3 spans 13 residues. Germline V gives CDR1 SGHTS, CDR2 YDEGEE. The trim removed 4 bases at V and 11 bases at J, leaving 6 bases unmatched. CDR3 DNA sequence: TGTGCCAGCAGCACTGGACAGGGGGAGACCCAGCATTTT. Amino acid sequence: CASSTGQGETQHF.

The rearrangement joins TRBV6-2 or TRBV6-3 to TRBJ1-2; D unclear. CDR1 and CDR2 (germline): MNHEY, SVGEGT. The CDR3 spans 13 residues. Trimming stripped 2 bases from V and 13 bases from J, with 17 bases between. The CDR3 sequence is CASSYVLGIGLTF. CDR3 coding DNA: TGTGCCAGCAGTTACGTTTTGGGTATCGGTCTCACCTTC.

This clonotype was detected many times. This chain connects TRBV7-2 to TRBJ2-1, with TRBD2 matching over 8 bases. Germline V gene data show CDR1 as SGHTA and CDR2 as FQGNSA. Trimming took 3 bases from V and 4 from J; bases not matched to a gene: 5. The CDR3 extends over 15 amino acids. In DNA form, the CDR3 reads TGTGCCAGCAGCTTCGGGACTAGTGTTTACAATGAGCAGTTCTTC. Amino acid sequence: CASSFGTSVYNEQFF.

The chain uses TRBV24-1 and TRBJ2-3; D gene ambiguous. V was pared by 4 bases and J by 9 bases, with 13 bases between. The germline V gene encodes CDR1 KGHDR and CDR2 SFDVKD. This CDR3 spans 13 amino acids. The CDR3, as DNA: TGTGCCACCAGTGACCCTCAGAGGAGCACGCAGTATTTT. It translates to CATSDPQRSTQYF.

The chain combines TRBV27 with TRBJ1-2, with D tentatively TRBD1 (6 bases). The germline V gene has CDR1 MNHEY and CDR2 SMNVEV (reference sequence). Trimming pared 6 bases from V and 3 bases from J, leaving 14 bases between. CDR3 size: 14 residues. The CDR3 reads CASRRGGVDYGYTF. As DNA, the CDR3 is TGTGCCAGCAGGAGGGGGGGGGTAGACTATGGCTACACCTTC.

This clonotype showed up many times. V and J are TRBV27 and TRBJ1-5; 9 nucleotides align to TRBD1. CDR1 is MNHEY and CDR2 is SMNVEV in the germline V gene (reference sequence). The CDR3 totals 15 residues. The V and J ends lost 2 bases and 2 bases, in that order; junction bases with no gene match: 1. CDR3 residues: CASSLDRGGNQPQHF. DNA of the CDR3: TGTGCCAGCAGTTTAGACAGGGGGGGCAATCAGCCCCAGCATTTT.

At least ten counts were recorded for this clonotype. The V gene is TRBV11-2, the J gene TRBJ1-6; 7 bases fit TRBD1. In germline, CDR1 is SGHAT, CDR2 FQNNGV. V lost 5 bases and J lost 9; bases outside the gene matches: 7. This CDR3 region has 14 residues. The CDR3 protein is CASSPPDRASPLHF. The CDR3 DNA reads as TGTGCCAGCAGCCCCCCCGACAGGGCTTCACCCCTCCACTTT.

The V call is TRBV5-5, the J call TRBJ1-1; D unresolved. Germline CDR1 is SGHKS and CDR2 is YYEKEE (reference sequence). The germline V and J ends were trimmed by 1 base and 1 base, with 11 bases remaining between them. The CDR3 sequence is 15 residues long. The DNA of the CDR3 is TGTGCCAGCAGCTTGTGGGCAGTAGAGAACACTGAAGCTTTCTTT. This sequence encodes CASSLWAVENTEAFF.

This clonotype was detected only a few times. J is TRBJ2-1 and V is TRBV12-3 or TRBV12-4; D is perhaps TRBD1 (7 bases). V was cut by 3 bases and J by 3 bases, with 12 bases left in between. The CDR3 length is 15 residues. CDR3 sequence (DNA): TGTGCCAGCAGTTTCGCGGGACAGAACTACAATGAGCAGTTCTTC. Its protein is CASSFAGQNYNEQFF.

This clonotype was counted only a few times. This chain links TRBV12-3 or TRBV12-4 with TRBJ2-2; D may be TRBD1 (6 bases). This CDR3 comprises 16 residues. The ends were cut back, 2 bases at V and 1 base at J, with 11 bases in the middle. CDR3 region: CASSLTGRGNTGELFF. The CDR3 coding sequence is TGTGCCAGCAGTTTAACGGGCAGGGGGAACACCGGGGAGCTGTTTTTT.

DNA of the CDR3: TGTGCCAGCAGTCGACAGGGATCGGTGAACACTGAAGCTTTCTTT. Translating it yields CASSRQGSVNTEAFF. The genes are TRBV2 and TRBJ1-1, with 7 bases lining up with TRBD1. Germline CDR1 reads SNHLY; CDR2 reads FYNNEI. The CDR3 covers 15 residues. V shed 5 bases and J 0 bases; nucleotides not matched to a gene: 6.

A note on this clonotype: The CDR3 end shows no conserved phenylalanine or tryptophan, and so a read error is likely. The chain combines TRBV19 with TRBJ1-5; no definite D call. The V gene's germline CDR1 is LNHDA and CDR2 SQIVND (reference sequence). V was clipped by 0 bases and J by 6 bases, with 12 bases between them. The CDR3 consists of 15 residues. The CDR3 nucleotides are TGTGCCAGTAGTATAGATTCCTCCCTTACTCAGCCCCAGCATTGT. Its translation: CASSIDSSLTQPQHC.

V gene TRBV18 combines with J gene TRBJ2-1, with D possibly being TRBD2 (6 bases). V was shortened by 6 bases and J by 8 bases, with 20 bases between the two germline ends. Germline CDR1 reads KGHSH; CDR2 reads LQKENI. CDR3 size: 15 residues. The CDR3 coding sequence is TGTGCCAGCTCCCTGAGGGGCGGGGCTAGAGATGAGCAGTTCTTC. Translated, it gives CASSLRGGARDEQFF.

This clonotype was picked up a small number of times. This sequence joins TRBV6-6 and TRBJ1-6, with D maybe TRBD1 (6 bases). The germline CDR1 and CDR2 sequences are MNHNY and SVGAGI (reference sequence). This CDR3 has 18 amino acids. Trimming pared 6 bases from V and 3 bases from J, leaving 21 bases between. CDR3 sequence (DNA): TGTGCCAGCAGCCAGCCGGGTGGACAGACCTTCTATAATTCACCCCTCCACTTT. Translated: CASSQPGGQTFYNSPLHF.

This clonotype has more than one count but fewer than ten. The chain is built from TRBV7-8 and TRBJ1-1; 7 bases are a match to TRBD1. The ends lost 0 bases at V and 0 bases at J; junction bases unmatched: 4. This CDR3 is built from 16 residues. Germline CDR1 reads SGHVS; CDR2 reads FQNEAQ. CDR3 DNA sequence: TGTGCCAGCAGCTTAGCCAGGGGGGGAGTGAACACTGAAGCTTTCTTT. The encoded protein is CASSLARGGVNTEAFF.

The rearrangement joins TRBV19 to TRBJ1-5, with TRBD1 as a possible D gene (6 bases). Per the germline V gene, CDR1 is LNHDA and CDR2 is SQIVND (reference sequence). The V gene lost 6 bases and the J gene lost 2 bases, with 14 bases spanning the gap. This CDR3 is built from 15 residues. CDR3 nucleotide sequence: TGTGCCAGTAGCAACAGTCAGGGGCGCAATCAGCCCCAGCATTTT. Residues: CASSNSQGRNQPQHF.

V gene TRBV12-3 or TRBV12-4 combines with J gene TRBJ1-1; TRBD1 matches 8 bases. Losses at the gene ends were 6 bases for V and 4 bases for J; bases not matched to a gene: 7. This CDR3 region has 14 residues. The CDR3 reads CASRTGGLSTEAFF. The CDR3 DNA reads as TGTGCCAGCAGAACAGGGGGGTTGAGCACTGAAGCTTTCTTT.

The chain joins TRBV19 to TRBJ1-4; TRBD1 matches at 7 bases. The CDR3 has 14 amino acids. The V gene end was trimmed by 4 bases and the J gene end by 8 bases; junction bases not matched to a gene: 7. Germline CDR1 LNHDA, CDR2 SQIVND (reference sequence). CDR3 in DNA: TGTGCCAGTAGTAACAGGGGTGCGGAAGAAAAACTGTTTTTT. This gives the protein CASSNRGAEEKLFF.

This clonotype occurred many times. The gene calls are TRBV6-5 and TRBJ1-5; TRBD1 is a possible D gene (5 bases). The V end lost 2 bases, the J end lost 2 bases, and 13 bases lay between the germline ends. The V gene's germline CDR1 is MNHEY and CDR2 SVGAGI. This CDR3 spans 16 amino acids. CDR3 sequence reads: CASSYRQAGGNQPQHF. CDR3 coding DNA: TGTGCCAGCAGTTACCGGCAGGCGGGGGGCAATCAGCCCCAGCATTTT.

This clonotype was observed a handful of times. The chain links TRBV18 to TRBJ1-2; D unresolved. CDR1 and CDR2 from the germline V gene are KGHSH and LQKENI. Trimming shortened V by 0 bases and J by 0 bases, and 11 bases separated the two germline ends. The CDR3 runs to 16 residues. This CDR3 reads CASSPPASETNYGYTF. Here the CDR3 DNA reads TGTGCCAGCTCACCACCTGCGTCGGAAACTAACTATGGCTACACCTTC.

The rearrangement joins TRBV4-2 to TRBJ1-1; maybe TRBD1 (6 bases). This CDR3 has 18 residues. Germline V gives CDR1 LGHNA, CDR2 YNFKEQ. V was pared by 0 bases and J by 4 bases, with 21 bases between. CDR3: CASSQDSFRGGLGTEAFF. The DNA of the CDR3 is TGTGCCAGCAGCCAAGATTCCTTCAGGGGAGGGTTGGGCACTGAAGCTTTCTTT.

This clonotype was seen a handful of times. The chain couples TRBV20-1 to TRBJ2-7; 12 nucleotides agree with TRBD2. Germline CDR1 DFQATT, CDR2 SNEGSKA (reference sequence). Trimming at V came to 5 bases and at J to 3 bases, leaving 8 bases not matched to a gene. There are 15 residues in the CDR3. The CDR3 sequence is CSARPLLAGGYEQYF. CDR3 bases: TGCAGTGCTCGCCCCCTACTAGCGGGGGGCTACGAGCAGTACTTC.

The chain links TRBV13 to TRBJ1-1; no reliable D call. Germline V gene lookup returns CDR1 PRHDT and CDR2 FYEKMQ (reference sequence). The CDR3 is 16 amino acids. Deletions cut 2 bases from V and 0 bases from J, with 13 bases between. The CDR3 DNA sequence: TGTGCCAGCAGCTTACGGGGAGAGACCATGAACACTGAAGCTTTCTTT. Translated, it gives CASSLRGETMNTEAFF.

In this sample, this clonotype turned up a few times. DNA of the CDR3: TGTGCCAGCAGCTTGGATTCCGGGCGGCGCGGGGAGCTGTTTTTT. This encodes CASSLDSGRRGELFF. V gene TRBV5-6 combines with J gene TRBJ2-2; no firm D call. V was clipped by 0 bases and J by 7 bases, with 13 bases between them. The CDR3 covers 15 residues. Looked up from germline, CDR1 is SGHDT and CDR2 is YYEEEE.

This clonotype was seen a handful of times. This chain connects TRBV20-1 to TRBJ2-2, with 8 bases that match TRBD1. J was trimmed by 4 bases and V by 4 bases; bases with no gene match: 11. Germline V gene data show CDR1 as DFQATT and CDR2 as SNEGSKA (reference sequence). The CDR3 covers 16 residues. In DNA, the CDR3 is TGCAGTGCTATCAATTACGACAGGGGTGGCACCGGGGAGCTGTTTTTT. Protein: CSAINYDRGGTGELFF.